Below are 10 T cell receptor beta chains sequenced from a single sample in a study of Graves' ophthalmopathy and Graves' hyperthyroidism. Researchers took RNA transcripts and amplified TCR beta CDR3 regions from them. The library came from an HTBI-primed first-round RT-PCR and a second-round multiplex PCR. TCRdb passed the multiplex PCR reads through MiXCR, listing each CDR3 protein once. This table has some 200,000 distinct CDR3 sequences, just under 30% appearing once. Sequenced sample: peripheral blood. These receptors originate from a man aged 50-59 years with Graves' ophthalmopathy.

The genes are TRBV28 and TRBJ2-7; 7 bases align to TRBD1. Germline V gives CDR1 MDHEN, CDR2 SYDVKM. The CDR3 loop spans 16 amino acids. The V and J ends lost 5 bases and 2 bases, in that order; junction bases with no gene match: 12. In DNA form, the CDR3 reads TGTGCCAGCAGTCTCACTCGGGACAGAGCTGCCTACGAGCAGTACTTC. This encodes CASSLTRDRAAYEQYF.

CDR3 residues: CASSPSDGRTYEQYF. For the CDR3, the DNA is TGTGCCAGCAGTCCCTCAGACGGCAGAACCTACGAGCAGTACTTC. The chain joins TRBV28 to TRBJ2-7; D is uncertain. Trimming took 5 bases from V and 2 from J, leaving 16 bases between them. The CDR3 sequence is 15 residues long. The germline V gene has CDR1 MDHEN and CDR2 SYDVKM.

The chain carries TRBV7-3 and TRBJ2-5, with 7 bases lining up with TRBD2. V shed 3 bases and J 4 bases; nucleotides not matched to a gene: 14. The germline V gene has CDR1 SGHTA and CDR2 FQGTGA. This CDR3 is 17 amino acids long. CDR3 DNA sequence: TGTGCCAGCAGCTTGCACCGGGACTACCCACGAGGAGAGACCCAGTACTTC. Residues: CASSLHRDYPRGETQYF.

V is TRBV12-3 or TRBV12-4 and J is TRBJ1-6; 7 bases line up with TRBD1. This CDR3 is built from 15 residues. V gave up 5 bases and J gave up 7 bases; unmatched junction bases: 8. The DNA of the CDR3 is TGTGCCAGCAGTCCAAGGGACAGAGACAATTCACCCCTCCACTTT. Protein sequence: CASSPRDRDNSPLHF.

This clonotype was recorded many times. CDR3 coding DNA: TGTGCCACCAGCAGCCGGGGACACAGCCCTGGAAACACCATATATTTT. It is translated as CATSSRGHSPGNTIYF. The chain couples TRBV15 to TRBJ1-3, with D perhaps TRBD1 (6 bases). The CDR3 spans 16 residues. V shed 3 bases and J shed 2 bases, with 14 bases lying between them. The germline V gene encodes CDR1 LNHNV and CDR2 YYDKDF (reference sequence).

This clonotype was recorded many times. The chain couples TRBV2 to TRBJ1-2; D is unresolved. The CDR3 has 13 amino acids. Germline lookup yields CDR1 SNHLY and CDR2 FYNNEI. V shed 5 bases and J shed 3 bases, with 10 bases lying between them. The CDR3 DNA sequence: TGTGCCAGCAGTCTCGGACCTTACTATGGCTACACCTTC. Amino acids: CASSLGPYYGYTF. Full variable domain (rest looked up from reference TRBV2 and TRBJ1-2): EPEVTQTPSHQVTQMGQEVILRCVPISNHLYFYWYRQILGQKVEFLVSFYNNEISEKSEIFDDQFSVERPDGSNFTLKIRSTKLEDSAMYFCASSLGPYYGYTFGSGTRLTVV.

The V call is TRBV7-6, the J call TRBJ2-5, with 7 bases matching TRBD1. CDR3 length: 14 residues. In germline, CDR1 is SGHVS, CDR2 FNYEAQ. After removal of 3 bases from V and 4 bases from J, the junction contained 5 bases not matched to a gene. The CDR3 loop reads CASSFSAGGETQYF. The CDR3, as DNA: TGTGCCAGCAGCTTTTCGGCAGGGGGAGAGACCCAGTACTTC. The full variable domain, its missing parts supplied by reference TRBV7-6 and TRBJ2-5, is GAGVSQSPRYKVTKRGQDVALRCDPISGHVSLYWYRQALGQGPEFLTYFNYEAQQDKSGLPNDRFSAERPEGSISTLTIQRTEQRDSAMYRCASSFSAGGETQYFGPGTRLLVL.

This chain connects TRBV2 to TRBJ1-2, with a weak D call TRBD1 (5 bases). The CDR3 consists of 14 residues. Per germline, CDR1 SNHLY and CDR2 FYNNEI. The V end was cut by 8 bases, the J end by 3 bases, with 16 bases between. CDR3 sequence reads: CASSRGDSYYGYTF. The CDR3 DNA reads as TGTGCCAGCTCCCGTGGGGACTCCTACTATGGCTACACCTTC. The variable domain in full, completed from reference TRBV2 and TRBJ1-2, reads EPEVTQTPSHQVTQMGQEVILRCVPISNHLYFYWYRQILGQKVEFLVSFYNNEISEKSEIFDDQFSVERPDGSNFTLKIRSTKLEDSAMYFCASSRGDSYYGYTFGSGTRLTVV.

This clonotype was counted many times. The chain carries TRBV7-3 and TRBJ2-7; 7 bases map to TRBD1. V shed 5 bases, J shed 5 bases, and the junction held 3 bases outside the gene matches. This CDR3 has 12 amino acids. Germline CDR1 reads SGHTA; CDR2 reads FQGTGA. CDR3 sequence reads: CASSHGTDEQYF. In DNA, the CDR3 is TGTGCCAGCAGCCATGGGACAGACGAGCAGTACTTC.

The chain links TRBV6-2 or TRBV6-3 to TRBJ1-1, with D possibly matching TRBD1 (5 bases). V was trimmed by 8 bases and J by 7 bases, leaving 14 bases between them. Germline loops: CDR1 MNHEY, CDR2 SVGEGT. CDR3 size: 12 residues. The CDR3 reads CASGRTTVEAFF. The CDR3 nucleotides read TGTGCCAGCGGCCGGACGACAGTTGAAGCTTTCTTT.